Listed here are 5 T cell receptor beta chains from one sample, sequenced in a study of T-cell reconstitution after alpha-beta-depleted transplantation in children. During its preparation, the TCRbeta library received unique molecular identifiers. TCRdb re-called the PCR reads through MiXCR, storing one row per CDR3 protein. The data show 260,000 or so distinct CDR3 sequences, around 11% seen once. The sample here was PBMCs from the stem cell graft donor, taken from the stem cell graft. These receptors were taken from a human donor who donated a stem cell graft to a child with acute lymphoblastic leukemia.

This clonotype was seen many times. The chain joins TRBV5-1 to TRBJ1-3; D not resolved. This CDR3 has 15 residues. The V and J ends lost 0 bases and 8 bases respectively, with 15 bases between them. The germline V gene has CDR1 SGHRS and CDR2 YFSETQ. The CDR3 DNA is TGCGCCAGCAGCTTGGCTGGCGGAGCCGGGCACACCATATATTTT. Translated: CASSLAGGAGHTIYF.

The table lists this clonotype with many counts. V and J are TRBV12-3 or TRBV12-4 and TRBJ1-2, with 9 nucleotides matching TRBD1. The CDR3 has 13 amino acids. The V segment lost 7 bases and the J segment 5 bases; nucleotides outside the gene matches: 5. The CDR3 spells CASTGTGWYGYTF. DNA for the CDR3: TGTGCCAGCACCGGGACAGGGTGGTATGGCTACACCTTC.

At least ten counts were recorded for this clonotype. V gene TRBV5-1 combines with J gene TRBJ1-2; 9 nucleotides agree with TRBD1. V dropped 5 bases and J dropped 5; count of bases not matched to a gene: 13. The CDR3 has 16 amino acids. Germline V gives CDR1 SGHRS, CDR2 YFSETQ. The CDR3 region is CASRPSTPGQGYGYTF. The DNA of the CDR3 is TGCGCCAGCAGGCCCTCTACTCCGGGACAGGGATATGGCTACACCTTC.

This clonotype was counted ten times or more. This chain links TRBV14 with TRBJ2-7, with D perhaps being TRBD1 or TRBD2 (5 bases each). This CDR3 is 16 amino acids long. Between the trimmed V and J ends, which lost 1 base and 0 bases, there was a span of 13 bases. Germline V CDR1 and CDR2: SGHDN, FVKESK. The CDR3 coding sequence is TGTGCCAGCAGCCAAGGCAGAGGGGCACTCTCCTACGAGCAGTACTTC. It yields the protein CASSQGRGALSYEQYF.

This clonotype was counted at least ten times. The genes are TRBV6-5 and TRBJ1-3, with D unclear. V was cut by 5 bases and J by 6 bases, with 14 bases left in between. CDR3 length: 14 residues. Germline assignment: CDR1 MNHEY and CDR2 SVGAGI. In DNA, the CDR3 is TGTGCCAGCAGTCCGTTATACACCACAAACACCATATATTTT. Translating it yields CASSPLYTTNTIYF.